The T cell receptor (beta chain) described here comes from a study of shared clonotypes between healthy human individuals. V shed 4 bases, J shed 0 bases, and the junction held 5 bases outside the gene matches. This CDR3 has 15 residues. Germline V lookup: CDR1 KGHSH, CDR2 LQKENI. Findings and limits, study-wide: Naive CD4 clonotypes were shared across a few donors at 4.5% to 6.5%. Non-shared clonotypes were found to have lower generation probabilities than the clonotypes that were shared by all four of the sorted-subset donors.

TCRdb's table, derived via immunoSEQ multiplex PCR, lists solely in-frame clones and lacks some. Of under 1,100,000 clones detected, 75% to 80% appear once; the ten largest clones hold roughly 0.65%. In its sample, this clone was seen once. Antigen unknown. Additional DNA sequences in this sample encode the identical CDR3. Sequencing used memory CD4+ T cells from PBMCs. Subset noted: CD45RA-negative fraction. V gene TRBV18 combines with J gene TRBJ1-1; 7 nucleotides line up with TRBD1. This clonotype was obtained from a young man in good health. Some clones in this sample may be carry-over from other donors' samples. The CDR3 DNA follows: TGTGCCAGCTCACTCGGACAGGCCTTGAACACTGAAGCTTTCTTT. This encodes CASSLGQALNTEAFF.